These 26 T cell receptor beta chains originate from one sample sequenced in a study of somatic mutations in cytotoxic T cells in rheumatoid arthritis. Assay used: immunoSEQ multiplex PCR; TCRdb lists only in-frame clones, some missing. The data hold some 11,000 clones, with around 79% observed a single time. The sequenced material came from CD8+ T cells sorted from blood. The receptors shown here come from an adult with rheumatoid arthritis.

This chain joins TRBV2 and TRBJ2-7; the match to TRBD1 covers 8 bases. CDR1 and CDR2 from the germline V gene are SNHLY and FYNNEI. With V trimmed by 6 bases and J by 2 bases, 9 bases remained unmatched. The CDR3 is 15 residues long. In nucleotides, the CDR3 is TGTGCCAGCAGAGGAGACAGGGGAATTGCCTACGAGCAGTACTTC. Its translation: CASRGDRGIAYEQYF.

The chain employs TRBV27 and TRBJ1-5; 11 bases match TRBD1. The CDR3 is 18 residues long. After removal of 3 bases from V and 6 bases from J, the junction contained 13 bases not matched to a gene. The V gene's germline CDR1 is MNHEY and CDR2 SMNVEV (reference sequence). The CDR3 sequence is CASSLGGGGQGALQPQHF. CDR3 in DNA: TGTGCCAGCAGTTTGGGGGGTGGAGGACAGGGGGCACTTCAGCCCCAGCATTTT.

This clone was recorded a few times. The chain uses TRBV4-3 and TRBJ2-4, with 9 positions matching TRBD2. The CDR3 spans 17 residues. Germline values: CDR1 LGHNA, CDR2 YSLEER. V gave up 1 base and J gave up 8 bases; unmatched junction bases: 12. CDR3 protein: CASSQVLLAGNIDIQYF. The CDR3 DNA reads TGCGCCAGCAGCCAAGTTCTTCTAGCGGGGAATATCGACATTCAGTACTTC.

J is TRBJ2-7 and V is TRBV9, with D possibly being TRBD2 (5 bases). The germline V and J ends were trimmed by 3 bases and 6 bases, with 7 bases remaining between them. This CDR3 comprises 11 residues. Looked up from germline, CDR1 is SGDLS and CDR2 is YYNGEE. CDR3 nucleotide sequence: TGTGCCAGCAGCGCCGAGGGCGAGCAGTACTTC. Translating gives CASSAEGEQYF. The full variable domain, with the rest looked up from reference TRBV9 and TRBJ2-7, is DSGVTQTPKHLITATGQRVTLRCSPRSGDLSVYWYQQSLDQGLQFLIQYYNGEERAKGNILERFSAQQFPDLHSELNLSSLELGDSALYFCASSAEGEQYFGPGTRLTVT.

The CDR3 sequence is CASSIWGSGNQPQHF. CDR3 DNA: TGTGCCAGTAGTATTTGGGGGTCCGGCAATCAGCCCCAGCATTTT. The rearrangement links TRBV19 to TRBJ1-5; D may be TRBD1 (5 bases). Germline values: CDR1 LNHDA, CDR2 SQIVND (reference sequence). V lost 3 bases and J 2 bases, leaving 11 bases between the germline ends. This CDR3 contains 15 residues.

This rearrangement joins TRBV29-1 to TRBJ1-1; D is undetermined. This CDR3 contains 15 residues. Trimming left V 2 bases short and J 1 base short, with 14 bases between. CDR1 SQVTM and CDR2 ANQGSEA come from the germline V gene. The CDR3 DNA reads TGCAGCGTTGAACCAGACACAGTGGGGAACACTGAAGCTTTCTTT. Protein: CSVEPDTVGNTEAFF.

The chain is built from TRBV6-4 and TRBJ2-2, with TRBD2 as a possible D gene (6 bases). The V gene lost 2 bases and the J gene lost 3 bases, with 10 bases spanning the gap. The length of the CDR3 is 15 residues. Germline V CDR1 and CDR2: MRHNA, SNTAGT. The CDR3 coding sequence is TGTGCCAGCAGTGACGGGGGGTTGGACACCGGGGAGCTGTTTTTT. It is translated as CASSDGGLDTGELFF.

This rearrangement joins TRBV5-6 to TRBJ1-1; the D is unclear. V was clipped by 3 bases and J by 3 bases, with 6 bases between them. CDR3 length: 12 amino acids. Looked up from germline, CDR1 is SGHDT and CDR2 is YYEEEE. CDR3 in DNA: TGTGCCAGCAGCTCCGGAGACACTGAAGCTTTCTTT. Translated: CASSSGDTEAFF.

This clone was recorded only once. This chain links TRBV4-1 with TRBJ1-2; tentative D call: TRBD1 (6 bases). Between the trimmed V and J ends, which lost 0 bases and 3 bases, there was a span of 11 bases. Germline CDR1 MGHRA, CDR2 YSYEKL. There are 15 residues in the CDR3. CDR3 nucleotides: TGCGCCAGCAGCCAAGATTCGGCAGGGGACTATGGCTACACCTTC. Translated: CASSQDSAGDYGYTF.

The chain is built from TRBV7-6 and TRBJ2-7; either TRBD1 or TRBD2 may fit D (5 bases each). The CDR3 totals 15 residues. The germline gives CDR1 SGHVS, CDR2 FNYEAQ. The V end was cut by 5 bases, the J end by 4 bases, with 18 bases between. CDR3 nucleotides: TGTGCCAGCAGCCCCGCCGGTGGGACGGTGTACGAGCAGTACTTC. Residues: CASSPAGGTVYEQYF.

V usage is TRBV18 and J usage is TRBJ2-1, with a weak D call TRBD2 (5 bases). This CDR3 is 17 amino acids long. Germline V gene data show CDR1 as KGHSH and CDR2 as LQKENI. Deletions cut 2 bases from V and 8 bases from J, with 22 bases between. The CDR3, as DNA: TGTGCCAGCTCACCAAATCGGGATTTGGGGTCCGGCGATGAGCAGTTCTTC. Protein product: CASSPNRDLGSGDEQFF. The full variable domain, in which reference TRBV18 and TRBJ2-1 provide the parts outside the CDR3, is NAGVMQNPRHLVRRRGQEARLRCSPMKGHSHVYWYRQLPEEGLKFMVYLQKENIIDESGMPKERFSAEFPKEGPSILRIQQVVRGDSAAYFCASSPNRDLGSGDEQFFGPGTRLTVL.

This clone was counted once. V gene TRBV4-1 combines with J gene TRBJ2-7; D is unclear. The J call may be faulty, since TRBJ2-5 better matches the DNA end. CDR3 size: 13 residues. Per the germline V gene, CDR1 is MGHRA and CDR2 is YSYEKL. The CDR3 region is CASSPILIGTQYF. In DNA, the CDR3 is TGCGCCAGCAGCCCAATTTTGATCGGGACCCAGTACTTC.

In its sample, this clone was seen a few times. The CDR3: CASSVVGLAGSGDTQYF. In DNA form, the CDR3 reads TGTGCCAGCAGCGTAGTGGGGCTAGCGGGGTCTGGAGATACGCAGTATTTT. The V and J genes are TRBV9 and TRBJ2-3; 9 bases line up with TRBD2. Trimming cost V 0 bases and J 5 bases; bases outside gene matches: 10. The CDR3 is 17 residues long. Germline V gives CDR1 SGDLS, CDR2 YYNGEE.

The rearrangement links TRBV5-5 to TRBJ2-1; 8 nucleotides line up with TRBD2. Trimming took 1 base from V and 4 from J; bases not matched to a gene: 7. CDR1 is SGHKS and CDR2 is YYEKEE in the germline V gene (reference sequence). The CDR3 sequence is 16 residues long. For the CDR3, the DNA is TGTGCCAGCAGCTTGTTCAGCGGGGGCCCTTACAATGAGCAGTTCTTC. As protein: CASSLFSGGPYNEQFF. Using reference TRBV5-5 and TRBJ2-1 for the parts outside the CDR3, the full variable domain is DAGVTQSPTHLIKTRGQQVTLRCSPISGHKSVSWYQQVLGQGPQFIFQYYEKEERGRGNFPDRFSARQFPNYSSELNVNALLLGDSALYLCASSLFSGGPYNEQFFGPGTRLTVL.

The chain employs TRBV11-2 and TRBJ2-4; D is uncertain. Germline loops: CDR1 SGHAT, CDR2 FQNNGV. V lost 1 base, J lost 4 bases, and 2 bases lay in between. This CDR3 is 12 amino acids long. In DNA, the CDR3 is TGTGCCAGCAGCTTAGGAAAAAACATTCAGTACTTC. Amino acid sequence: CASSLGKNIQYF.

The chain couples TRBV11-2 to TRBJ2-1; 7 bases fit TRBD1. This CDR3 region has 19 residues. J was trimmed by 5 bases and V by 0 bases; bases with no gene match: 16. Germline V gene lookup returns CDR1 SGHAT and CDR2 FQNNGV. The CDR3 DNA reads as TGTGCCAGCAGCTTAGAACCGGGACAGAGAAAATTAGAAGACAATGAGCAGTTCTTC. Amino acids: CASSLEPGQRKLEDNEQFF.

The CDR3 loop is CASTNLGRLGETQYF. CDR3 sequence (DNA): TGTGCCAGCACCAACCTTGGCAGGTTGGGAGAGACCCAGTACTTC. The chain recombines TRBV27 with TRBJ2-5; D ambiguous. The germline V gene encodes CDR1 MNHEY and CDR2 SMNVEV (reference sequence). V was clipped by 7 bases and J by 4 bases, with 19 bases between them. The CDR3 runs to 15 residues.

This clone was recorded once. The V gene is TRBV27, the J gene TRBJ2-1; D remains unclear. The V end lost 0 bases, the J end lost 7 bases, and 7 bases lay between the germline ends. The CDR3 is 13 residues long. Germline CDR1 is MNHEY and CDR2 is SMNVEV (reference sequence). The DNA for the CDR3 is TGTGCCAGCAGTTTATCCTGGCGGAATGAGCAGTTCTTC. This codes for CASSLSWRNEQFF.

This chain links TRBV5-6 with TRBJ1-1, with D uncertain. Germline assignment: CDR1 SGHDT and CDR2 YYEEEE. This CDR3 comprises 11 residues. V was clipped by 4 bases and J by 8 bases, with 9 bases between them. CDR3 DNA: TGTGCCAGCAGCCGTGTTTCGGAAGCTTTCTTT. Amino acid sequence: CASSRVSEAFF. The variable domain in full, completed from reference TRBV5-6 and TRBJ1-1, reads DAGVTQSPTHLIKTRGQQVTLRCSPKSGHDTVSWYQQALGQGPQFIFQYYEEEERQRGNFPDRFSGHQFPNYSSELNVNALLLGDSALYLCASSRVSEAFFGQGTRLTVV.

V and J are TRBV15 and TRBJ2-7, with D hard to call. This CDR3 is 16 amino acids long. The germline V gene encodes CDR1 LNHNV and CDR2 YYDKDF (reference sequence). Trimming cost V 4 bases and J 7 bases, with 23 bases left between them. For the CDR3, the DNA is TGTGCCACCAGCAAGCTCTCAGGCTGGGCCCAAGGGGAGCAGTACTTC. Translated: CATSKLSGWAQGEQYF.

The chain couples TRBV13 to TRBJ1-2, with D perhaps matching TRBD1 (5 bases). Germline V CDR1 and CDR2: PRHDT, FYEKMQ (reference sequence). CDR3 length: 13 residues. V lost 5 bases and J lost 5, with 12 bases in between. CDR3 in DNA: TGTGCCAGCAGCGCCCAATGGGGGTATGGCTACACCTTC. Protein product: CASSAQWGYGYTF.

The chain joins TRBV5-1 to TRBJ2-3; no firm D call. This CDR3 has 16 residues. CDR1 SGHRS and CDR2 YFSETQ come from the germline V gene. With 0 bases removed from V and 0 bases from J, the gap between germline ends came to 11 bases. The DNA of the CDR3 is TGCGCCAGCAGCTTGGCCCGGAGTGGAAGCACAGATACGCAGTATTTT. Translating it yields CASSLARSGSTDTQYF. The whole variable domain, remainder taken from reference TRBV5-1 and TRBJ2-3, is KAGVTQTPRYLIKTRGQQVTLSCSPISGHRSVSWYQQTPGQGLQFLFEYFSETQRNKGNFPGRFSGRQFSNSRSEMNVSTLELGDSALYLCASSLARSGSTDTQYFGPGTRLTVL.

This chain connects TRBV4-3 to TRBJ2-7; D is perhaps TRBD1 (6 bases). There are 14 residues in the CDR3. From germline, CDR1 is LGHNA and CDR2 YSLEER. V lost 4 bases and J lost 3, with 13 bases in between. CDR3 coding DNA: TGCGCCAGCAGCCCATCGGACAGCATCTACGAGCAGTACTTC. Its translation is CASSPSDSIYEQYF.

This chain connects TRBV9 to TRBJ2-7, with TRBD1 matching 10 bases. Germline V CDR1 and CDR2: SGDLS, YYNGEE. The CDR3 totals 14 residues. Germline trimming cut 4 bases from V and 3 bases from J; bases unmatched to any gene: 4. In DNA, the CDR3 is TGTGCCAGCAGCCTAGGACAGGGGGGCTACGAGCAGTACTTC. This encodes CASSLGQGGYEQYF.

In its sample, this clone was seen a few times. CDR3 amino acids: CASSRAYEQFF. Written as DNA, the CDR3 is TGTGCCAGCAGCAGAGCCTATGAGCAGTTCTTC. The V gene is TRBV11-1, the J gene TRBJ2-1; D uncertain. Germline-derived CDR1 and CDR2 are SGHAT and FQDESV (reference sequence). V gave up 5 bases and J gave up 8 bases, with 7 bases separating them. This CDR3 spans 11 amino acids.

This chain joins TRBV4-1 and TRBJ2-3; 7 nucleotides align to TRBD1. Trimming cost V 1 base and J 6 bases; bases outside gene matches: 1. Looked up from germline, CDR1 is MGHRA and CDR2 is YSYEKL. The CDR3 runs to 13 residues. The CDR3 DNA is TGCGCCAGCAGCCAAGCCAGGGGGGATACGCAGTATTTT. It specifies CASSQARGDTQYF.